The clone carrying this TCR beta chain was observed once. Germline values: CDR1 LNHDA, CDR2 SQIVND (reference sequence). V shed 10 bases, J shed 7 bases, and the junction held 9 bases outside the gene matches. This CDR3 contains 13 residues. Generated by immunoSEQ multiplex PCR, the TCRdb table keeps only in-frame clones and is missing some. The sample shows 150,000 or so clones, 82% of them seen only once. The entry originates in a study of blood T cell repertoires in COVID-19. The V call is TRBV19, the J call TRBJ1-5; 8 positions agree with TRBD1. This receptor was obtained from a man in his fifties or sixties who had recovered from COVID-19. Source material: PBMCs or T cells enriched from blood (not recorded which). The CDR3 loop is CATADREDQPQHF. The DNA of the CDR3 is TGTGCCACCGCGGACAGGGAAGACCAGCCCCAGCATTTT. Full variable domain (rest looked up from reference TRBV19 and TRBJ1-5): DGGITQSPKYLFRKEGQNVTLSCEQNLNHDAMYWYRQDPGQGLRLIYYSQIVNDFQKGDIAEGYSVSREKKESFPLTVTSAQKNPTAFYLCATADREDQPQHFGDGTRLSIL.